One and the same sample provided the 13 T cell receptor beta chains below, sequenced in a study of long-term antiretroviral therapy in people with HIV. Version v3.0 of the immunoSEQ assay was performed at survey level. Clones were sequenced by immunoSEQ multiplex PCR, and TCRdb holds only the in-frame ones, with some missing. The sample carries 20,000 to 25,000 clones, under 90% recorded once. The sequencing here drew on unsorted PBMCs, taken 0.5 years before starting antiretroviral therapy. These receptor sequences come from a man aged 35 to 55 with HIV.

The rearrangement joins TRBV28 to TRBJ1-2; 8 bases match TRBD1. V lost 7 bases to trimming and J lost 4 bases; unmatched junction nucleotides: 14. Looked up from germline, CDR1 is MDHEN and CDR2 is SYDVKM. CDR3 length: 16 residues. The CDR3 nucleotides read TGTGCCAGCACCACCGTACAGGGGGTAACCCTCTATGGCTACACCTTC. It yields the protein CASTTVQGVTLYGYTF.

This chain uses TRBV2 with TRBJ2-3; D possibly corresponds to TRBD2 (6 bases). This CDR3 spans 17 amino acids. Trimming pared 0 bases from V and 4 bases from J, leaving 17 bases between. Germline lookup yields CDR1 SNHLY and CDR2 FYNNEI. The CDR3: CASSEASFHGGPDTQYF. The CDR3 bases are TGTGCCAGCAGTGAAGCGTCATTCCACGGGGGTCCAGATACGCAGTATTTT.

The sample holds one count of this clone. This chain links TRBV6-1 with TRBJ1-2, with TRBD1 as a possible D gene (5 bases). CDR3 size: 14 residues. Trimming removed 6 bases from V and 1 base from J, with 12 bases in between. CDR1 is MNHNS and CDR2 is SASEGT in the germline V gene. The DNA for the CDR3 is TGTGCCAGCAGGGCCCAGGGACTTAACTATGGCTACACCTTC. Protein product: CASRAQGLNYGYTF.

The V call is TRBV29-1, the J call TRBJ2-2, with 10 positions matching TRBD1. Trimming removed 4 bases from V and 1 base from J; junction bases left unmatched: 3. CDR1 SQVTM and CDR2 ANQGSEA come from the germline V gene. This CDR3 is 15 amino acids long. CDR3 in amino acids: CSVVDRGVNTGELFF. In DNA form, the CDR3 reads TGCAGCGTTGTGGACAGGGGGGTGAACACCGGGGAGCTGTTTTTT.

V gene TRBV18 combines with J gene TRBJ2-3; no clear D gene. Germline V gene lookup returns CDR1 KGHSH and CDR2 LQKENI. The CDR3 is 15 residues long. V was trimmed by 2 bases and J by 2 bases, leaving 11 bases between them. The CDR3, as DNA: TGTGCCAGCTCACCAGCTACCGGAATCACAGATACGCAGTATTTT. This gives the protein CASSPATGITDTQYF.

This clone was seen once. The chain uses TRBV28 and TRBJ1-3; D not resolved. The CDR3 runs to 13 residues. V lost 7 bases and J 0 bases, leaving 7 bases between the germline ends. In germline, CDR1 is MDHEN, CDR2 SYDVKM. The CDR3 nucleotides are TGTGCCAGCACCCTAGCCTCTGGAAACACCATATATTTT. Amino acids: CASTLASGNTIYF.

The CDR3: CASSLRRGGLDEQFF. DNA for the CDR3: TGTGCCAGCAGCTTGAGGCGGGGGGGCCTGGATGAGCAGTTCTTC. V gene TRBV7-3 combines with J gene TRBJ2-1; 9 nucleotides match TRBD2. This CDR3 is 15 amino acids long. CDR1 is SGHTA and CDR2 is FQGTGA in the germline V gene. V was pared by 3 bases and J by 8 bases, with 8 bases of the junction left unmatched.

This chain connects TRBV29-1 to TRBJ1-1; 7 nucleotides match TRBD1. J was trimmed by 6 bases and V by 8 bases; bases with no gene match: 9. Germline V gene lookup returns CDR1 SQVTM and CDR2 ANQGSEA. This CDR3 has 12 amino acids. The CDR3 protein is CSSREGASEAFF. Here the CDR3 DNA reads TGCAGCTCCCGTGAGGGGGCCTCTGAAGCTTTCTTT.

The chain is built from TRBV5-1 and TRBJ1-1; 9 bases map to TRBD1. J was trimmed by 6 bases and V by 4 bases; bases with no gene match: 16. Germline CDR1 and CDR2: SGHRS and YFSETQ. This CDR3 is built from 17 residues. As DNA, the CDR3 is TGCGCCAGCAGCCTCCTATACCCGACAGGGGGGCACCCTGAAGCTTTCTTT. Protein: CASSLLYPTGGHPEAFF.

The gene calls are TRBV29-1 and TRBJ1-2; 9 bases fit TRBD1. Germline V gives CDR1 SQVTM, CDR2 ANQGSEA. The CDR3 is 13 amino acids. The junction had 10 bases not matched to a gene; V was cut back by 6 bases and J by 8 bases. CDR3 loop: CSVAGGQGLGYTF. Here the CDR3 DNA reads TGCAGCGTCGCCGGGGGACAGGGCTTGGGCTACACCTTC.

The chain employs TRBV6-1 and TRBJ1-4; TRBD1 might be the D (5 bases). Trimming cost V 8 bases and J 11 bases, with 21 bases left between them. The CDR3 has 14 residues. Germline V CDR1 and CDR2: MNHNS, SASEGT. As DNA, the CDR3 is TGTGCCAGCCGTCGACAGCTCCCTAGACCCAAACTGTTTTTT. Encoded protein: CASRRQLPRPKLFF.

This chain joins TRBV4-1 and TRBJ1-5, with D possibly being TRBD1 (6 bases). Germline V gene data show CDR1 as MGHRA and CDR2 as YSYEKL. CDR3 length: 20 amino acids. The V and J ends lost 0 bases and 2 bases respectively, with 23 bases between them. As DNA, the CDR3 is TGCGCCAGCAGCCAAGATCCCCCGGAGGGGGAGAGAAGTGGCAATCAGCCCCAGCATTTT. This encodes CASSQDPPEGERSGNQPQHF.

The V and J genes are TRBV7-8 and TRBJ1-2; D remains unclear. Trimming removed 0 bases from V and 9 bases from J, with 14 bases in between. Per the germline V gene, CDR1 is SGHVS and CDR2 is FQNEAQ. This CDR3 is 14 amino acids long. As DNA, the CDR3 is TGTGCCAGCAGCTTAGCGTCAACCTCCACCAGCTACACCTTC. This gives the protein CASSLASTSTSYTF.